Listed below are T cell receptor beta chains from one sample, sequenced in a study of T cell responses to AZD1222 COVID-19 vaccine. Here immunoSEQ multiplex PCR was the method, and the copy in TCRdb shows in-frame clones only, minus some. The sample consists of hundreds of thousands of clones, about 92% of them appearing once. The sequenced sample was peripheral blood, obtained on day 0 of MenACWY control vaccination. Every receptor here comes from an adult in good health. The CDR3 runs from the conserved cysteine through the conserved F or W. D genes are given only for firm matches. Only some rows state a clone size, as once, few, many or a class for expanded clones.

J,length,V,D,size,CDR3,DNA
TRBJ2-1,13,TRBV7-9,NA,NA,CASSFSGYNEQFF,TGTGCCAGCAGCTTTTCGGGGTACAATGAGCAGTTCTTC
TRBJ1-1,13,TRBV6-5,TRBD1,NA,CACHRGVGTEAFF,TGTGCCTGCCACAGGGGCGTCGGCACTGAAGCTTTCTTT
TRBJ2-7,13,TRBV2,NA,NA,CASSRGRSYEQYF,TGTGCCAGCAGCCGGGGACGGAGCTACGAGCAGTACTTC
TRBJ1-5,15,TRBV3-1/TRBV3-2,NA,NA,CASSQGPGPNQPQHF,TGTGCCAGCAGCCAAGGCCCAGGGCCGAATCAGCCCCAGCATTTT
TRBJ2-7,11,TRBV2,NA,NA,CASSYIYEQYF,TGTGCCAGCAGTTACATCTACGAGCAGTACTTC
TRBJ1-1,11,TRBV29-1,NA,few,CSATQATEAFF,TGCAGCGCCACACAGGCAACTGAAGCTTTCTTT
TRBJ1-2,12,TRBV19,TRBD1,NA,CASSTGDYGYTF,TGTGCCAGTTCTACAGGGGACTATGGCTACACCTTC
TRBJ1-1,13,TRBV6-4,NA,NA,CASSDLAGTEAFF,TGTGCCAGCAGTGACTTGGCGGGAACTGAAGCTTTCTTT
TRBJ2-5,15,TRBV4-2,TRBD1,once,CASSQGDRSQETQYF,TGTGCCAGCAGCCAAGGGGACAGGTCACAAGAGACCCAGTACTTC
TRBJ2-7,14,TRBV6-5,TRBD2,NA,CASSYLEGRGEQYF,TGTGCCAGCAGTTACTTGGAAGGGAGGGGAGAGCAGTACTTC
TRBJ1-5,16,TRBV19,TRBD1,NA,CASSLRQGARGQPQHF,TGTGCCAGTAGCCTTCGACAGGGGGCGCGCGGTCAGCCCCAGCATTTT
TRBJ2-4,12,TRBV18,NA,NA,CASSPGSGIQYF,TGTGCCAGCTCACCAGGGTCCGGCATTCAGTACTTC
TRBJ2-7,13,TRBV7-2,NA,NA,CASSFSISYEQYF,TGTGCCAGCAGCTTTTCAATCTCCTACGAGCAGTACTTC
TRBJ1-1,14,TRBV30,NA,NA,CAWSVPGMNTEAFF,TGTGCCTGGAGTGTACCAGGGATGAACACTGAAGCTTTCTTT
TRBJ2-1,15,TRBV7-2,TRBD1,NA,CASSPDRGSYNEQFF,TGTGCCAGCAGCCCGGACAGGGGCTCCTACAATGAGCAGTTCTTC
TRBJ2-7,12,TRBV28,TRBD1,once,CASSTWDREEYF,TGTGCCAGCAGTACGTGGGACAGGGAGGAGTACTTC